Below, one T cell receptor (beta chain) is given with its context. Its target is not known. The junction had 12 bases not matched to a gene; V was cut back by 8 bases and J by 9 bases. The germline V gene has CDR1 MRHNA and CDR2 SNTAGT. CDR3 length: 13 amino acids. This record comes from a study of cytomegalovirus exposure and HLA in healthy donors. Study-wide results and caveats: Earlier analysis looked at TCR beta V segments, and most were productive about 87% or about 30% of the time. Through in vitro validation, a few CMV-associated chains were shown to be specific for CMV antigens.

PCR used 60 Vbeta primers and 13 Jbeta primers. The protocol was immunoSEQ multiplex PCR, while the TCRdb copy is restricted to in-frame clones and leaves out a portion. The top ten clones hold roughly 2.1% of a sample with about 190,000 clones, about 77% of them seen once. The sequence came from a woman aged 25 to 39 in good health and CMV-seropositive. The V gene is TRBV6-4, the J gene TRBJ2-5; 7 nucleotides agree with TRBD1. The material sequenced was PBMCs. In DNA form, the CDR3 reads TGTGCCAGCTCCGAAGGGACAGACCTTCCCCAGTACTTC. The encoded protein is CASSEGTDLPQYF.